The present TCR beta chain was sequenced within a study of blood T cell repertoires in COVID-19 (dated by TCRdb to 2018 to 2020). Broadly, across the study: Samples covering the acute and convalescent phases of COVID-19 were provided by collaborators in the United States, Italy and Spain. Subjects who had been exposed to COVID-19, were actively infected with it, or had recovered from it provided the deeply sampled blood TCRbeta repertoires that made up the dataset. The sample metadata nearly always contained a de-identified subject ID, COVID-19 status, age in years and sex. The prospective study material was composed of cDNA or gDNA derived from T cells, B-cell-depleted T cells, or PBMCs. Where available, HLA class I and class II types were taken from metadata supplied by the sample provider and were not determined by assay-based typing. The samples were drawn from the first 160 participants of the ongoing ImmuneRACE study and from 1,254 subjects provided by 6 global collaborators. A freely available public database, intended as a resource for researchers studying the immune response to SARS-CoV-2, is where the repertoires were released.

TCRbeta CDR3 regions were amplified from genomic DNA using the immunoSEQ Assay, a bias-controlled multiplex PCR. The original methods were these. The number of nucleated cells in each sample was estimated by amplification of reference gene primers within the assay. Sequence reads were collapsed and filtered to measure the absolute abundance of every unique TCRbeta CDR3 rearrangement. Productive Simpson clonality was computed per sample as the square root of Simpson's diversity index over productive rearrangements. In TCRdb, the immuneACCESS table is reduced to in-frame sequences with V and J assigned. These tables do not hold every clone; where another copy was compared, an unresolved V gene accounts for under half, and the others remain unexplained. The DNA gave D and trimming, while V, J and clone size come from that table. Recorded for this sample are 350,000 to 550,000 clones; around 88% of them occurred a single time. The biggest ten clones account for approximately 4.3% of the sample.

As concerns this clone: Which antigen it targets is not known. No much larger clone is present one base from it, and per-base qualities are unavailable. This same CDR3 is encoded by further DNA sequences in the sample.

Findings and caveats that apply to the study as a whole: The amount of clinical and demographic metadata varied by source and participant and was provided uncurated.

Collaborating institutions collected whole blood in K2EDTA tubes following their own protocols. For TCRbeta analysis, collaborator samples were shipped as frozen whole blood, as isolated PBMCs, or as DNA extracted from either sample type. Input material: peripheral blood. The receptor was derived from a woman aged 25 to 39 with acute or convalescent COVID-19.

CDR3 sequence: CSVVGRMNTEAFF. The sequence in DNA is TGCAGCGTTGTTGGCAGGATGAACACTGAAGCTTTCTTT. The sequence links TRBV29-1 to TRBJ1-1, with the D gene call left open. The CDR3 covers 13 residues, taking in both the cysteine and the phenylalanine. Of the read, only the CDR3 DNA is kept; its 39 bases are in frame from base 1. V drops 4 bases and J drops 0 bases, leaving 9 bases in between. The CDR1 and CDR2 encoded by the germline V gene are SQVTM and ANQGSEA.